The clone carrying this T cell receptor (beta chain) appeared a few times. The antigen remains unidentified. As to time point: patch test 1, 2 weeks after DPC sensitization. The treatment here: therapeutic diphenylcyclopropenone sensitization with weekly scalp DPC. In the authors' workflow: Samples contained a median of roughly 96,000 TCRs, with a range of 23,224 to 690,600. Each CDR3 protein gets one entry after TCRdb re-called the RACE reads with MiXCR. TCRdb, rather than the study authors, made the V and J calls. The sample holds some 91,000 distinct CDR3 sequences, roughly 12% seen once. Deletions cut 6 bases from V and 6 bases from J, with 11 bases between. The CDR3 length is 11 residues. The V gene's germline CDR1 is DFQATT and CDR2 SNEGSKA (reference sequence). The source of the sample is a study of human T cells and chemical hapten exposure. Study-wide results and caveats: Patch test score rose with PT1 expanded TCR count, significant at thresholds 8, 16 and 32, not 4.

The receptor comes from a woman aged 40 to 50 with alopecia areata. Some clones in this sample may be carry-over from other donors' samples. Source: whole blood, taken in connection with sensitization to the hapten diphenylcyclopropenone (DPC). The V call is TRBV20-1, the J call TRBJ1-1; D gene ambiguous. The CDR3 is CSAARPPEAFF. CDR3 nucleotide sequence: TGCAGTGCGGCAAGACCCCCTGAAGCTTTCTTT.